These T cell receptor beta chains were read from a single sample in a study of cytomegalovirus exposure and HLA in healthy donors. Clones were read by immunoSEQ multiplex PCR, and TCRdb kept only the in-frame ones, dropping some. The repertoire has 100,000 or so clones, over 65% of them found once; the top ten carry approximately 4.2%. The sample was PBMCs. These TCRs come from a woman aged 40 to 49 in good health and CMV-seropositive. Each CDR3 is given with its conserved first and last residue. The order of the fields is clone size, V gene, D gene, J gene, CDR3 DNA, CDR3 protein. The D gene is left open where the match is weak. Expanded clones are given a class, and other clones once, few, many or no size at all.

NA	TRBV9	NA	TRBJ2-3	TGTGCCAGCAGCGTGGCGGGATCGCGCACAGATACGCAGTATTTT	CASSVAGSRTDTQYF
NA	TRBV27	NA	TRBJ1-5	TGTGCCAGCAGTTCGTTGGGACTCAAGACGGAGCCCCAGCATTTT	CASSSLGLKTEPQHF
NA	TRBV7-9	TRBD1	TRBJ1-1	TGTGCCAGCAACCCGACAGGGATTACTGAAGCTTTCTTT	CASNPTGITEAFF
medium-sized	TRBV5-6	TRBD1	TRBJ2-7	TGTGCCAGCAGCAGGGACAGGAGCTCCTACGAGCAGTACTTC	CASSRDRSSYEQYF
NA	TRBV11-2	NA	TRBJ2-7	TGTGCCAGCAGCTTAGTAGAAGGGGTCGAGCAGTACTTC	CASSLVEGVEQYF
NA	TRBV7-8	TRBD2	TRBJ2-5	TGTGCCAGCAGCAAAGAGGTGCTAGCGGGGATCCAAGAGACCCAGTACTTC	CASSKEVLAGIQETQYF
NA	TRBV2	TRBD1	TRBJ1-2	TGTGCCAGCAGTCGCCCGGACAGGTTTTCCTATGGCTACACCTTC	CASSRPDRFSYGYTF
NA	TRBV29-1	NA	TRBJ2-7	TGCAGCGTGCAGGGGCCCTACGAGCAGTACTTC	CSVQGPYEQYF
NA	TRBV7-2	NA	TRBJ2-7	TGTGCCAGCTCCGCCTTCTTGGGGCTGTACGAGCAGTACTTC	CASSAFLGLYEQYF
NA	TRBV5-8	NA	TRBJ2-7	TGTGCCAGCAGCTTGGGGATTCACAGGGCGCATTCCGGAGAGCAGTACTTC	CASSLGIHRAHSGEQYF
NA	TRBV25-1	NA	TRBJ2-1	TGTGCCAGCAGCGCTATTAGCGCCTACAATGAGCAGTTCTTC	CASSAISAYNEQFF
NA	TRBV10-2	NA	TRBJ2-7	TGCGCCAGCAGAGGAATTAGCTCCTACGAGCAGTACTTC	CASRGISSYEQYF
NA	TRBV11-2	TRBD2	TRBJ2-5	TGTGCCAGCAGCTTGGGACTAGCGCTCATCCAAGAGACCCAGTACTTC	CASSLGLALIQETQYF
NA	TRBV6-5	NA	TRBJ1-2	TGTGCCAGCAGTTACGAGAGGGCTTCCCCTGGCTACACCTTC	CASSYERASPGYTF
NA	TRBV7-9	NA	TRBJ1-6	TGTGCCAGCAGTTCCCCCGGCGGAGGGCGGTCACCCCTCCACTTT	CASSSPGGGRSPLHF
NA	TRBV6-6	NA	TRBJ1-5	TGTGCCAGCAGTGGGGGCGTCAGCAATCAGCCCCAGCATTTT	CASSGGVSNQPQHF
NA	TRBV7-9	NA	TRBJ2-7	TGTGCCAGCAGCCTGACAAGCGAGCAGTACTTC	CASSLTSEQYF
few	TRBV4-2	TRBD2	TRBJ2-1	TGTGCCAGCAGCTACGGACTAGCTTTGGATGAGCAGTTCTTC	CASSYGLALDEQFF
NA	TRBV18	TRBD2	TRBJ2-5	TGTGCCAGCTCACCACCAGCGGGGTCCGTGGCCCAGTACTTC	CASSPPAGSVAQYF
NA	TRBV12-5	TRBD2	TRBJ2-1	TGTGCTAGTGCCACCGGACTAGCGATAAACAATGAGCAGTTCTTC	CASATGLAINNEQFF
NA	TRBV7-8	NA	TRBJ2-7	TGTGCCAGCAGCTTAGAGCAGGGGGGTTTCGAATCCGAGCAGTACTTC	CASSLEQGGFESEQYF
NA	TRBV7-9	NA	TRBJ2-5	TGTGCCAGCAGCAAATCCATTGACAGTTCCCAAGAGACCCAGTACTTC	CASSKSIDSSQETQYF
NA	TRBV19	NA	TRBJ1-1	TGTGCCAGTAGTATCGGGGGGAACACTGAAGCTTTCTTT	CASSIGGNTEAFF
NA	TRBV7-3	TRBD2	TRBJ2-1	TGTGCCAGCAGCTTAGCTAGCGGGGTAAACAATGAGCAGTTCTTC	CASSLASGVNNEQFF
NA	TRBV25-1	NA	TRBJ1-3	TGTGCCAGCAGTGAAGACCCCCTGGGGCACACCATATATTTT	CASSEDPLGHTIYF
NA	TRBV10-3	NA	TRBJ2-2	TGTGCCGTAGGGAGGAGCGGAACAACCGGGGAGCTGTTTTTT	CAVGRSGTTGELFF
NA	TRBV4-1	TRBD1	TRBJ2-7	TGCGCCAGCAGCCAGATAATTACAGGGGGTCCTACCTACGAGCAGTACTTC	CASSQIITGGPTYEQYF
NA	TRBV28	TRBD2	TRBJ2-1	TGTGCCAGCGAGGGGGGGCTAGCGGGATACAATGAGCAGTTCTTC	CASEGGLAGYNEQFF
NA	TRBV12-1	NA	TRBJ2-5	TGTGCCAGCAGCTCCCGCCTGAGGCGACAAGAGACCCAGTACTTC	CASSSRLRRQETQYF
NA	TRBV28	NA	TRBJ1-3	TGTGCCAGCACCGACCCGACTCAGGGTGGGGATGGAAACACCATATATTTT	CASTDPTQGGDGNTIYF
few	TRBV7-2	NA	TRBJ2-7	TGTGCCAGCAGCTTTTCAGCTAGCTCCTACGAGCAGTACTTC	CASSFSASSYEQYF
NA	TRBV14	NA	TRBJ1-3	TGTGCCAGCAGCCAAGCTGGCAGGGGAAACACCATATATTTT	CASSQAGRGNTIYF
NA	TRBV5-1	NA	TRBJ1-1	TGCGCCAGCAGCTTGGGGGGGCACACTGAAGCTTTCTTT	CASSLGGHTEAFF
NA	TRBV7-3	NA	TRBJ1-1	TGTGCCAGCAGCTTAACAGGAGGTGTGAACACTGAAGCTTTCTTT	CASSLTGGVNTEAFF
NA	TRBV7-2	TRBD2	TRBJ2-7	TGTGCCAGCAGCCCCAGGAGCGGGAATAACTACGAGCAGTACTTC	CASSPRSGNNYEQYF
NA	TRBV27	NA	TRBJ2-7	TGTGCCAGCAGATTGACGGGCCTAGCATTAATCTATGAGCAGTACTTC	CASRLTGLALIYEQYF
NA	TRBV21-1	NA	TRBJ2-7	TGTGCCAGCACCCCTATCCAGGGTGGCGAGCAGTACTTC	CASTPIQGGEQYF
NA	TRBV6-4	TRBD1	TRBJ2-2	TGTGCCAGCAGCGAGACAGGGAAGAGCACCGGGGAGCTGTTTTTT	CASSETGKSTGELFF
NA	TRBV4-1	NA	TRBJ1-2	TGCGCCAGCAGCCAAGACAGCGACTATGGCTACACCTTC	CASSQDSDYGYTF
NA	TRBV9	TRBD2	TRBJ2-7	TGTGCCAGCAGCGTAGACCCGTCTAGCGGGAGCATGAATAAGCAGTACTTC	CASSVDPSSGSMNKQYF
NA	TRBV29-1	NA	TRBJ2-7	TGCAGCGTTGTGGCGGAATGGGAGCAGTACTTC	CSVVAEWEQYF
NA	TRBV6-1	TRBD1	TRBJ2-3	TGTGCCAGCAGTGAAGTGGTCGGTGGGGGACAGGCGACAGATACGCAGTATTTT	CASSEVVGGGQATDTQYF
NA	TRBV10-3	NA	TRBJ2-3	TGTGCCATCAGTGACGGGGACACAGATACGCAGTATTTT	CAISDGDTDTQYF
once	TRBV5-6	NA	TRBJ2-7	TGTGCCAGCAGCTTGACAGCAGAGCAGTACTTC	CASSLTAEQYF
NA	TRBV6-5	TRBD2	TRBJ2-7	TGTGCCAGCAGTTATGAGCGGGGGTCCTACGAGCAGTACTTC	CASSYERGSYEQYF
NA	TRBV19	NA	TRBJ2-4	TGTGCCAGTAGTATAGATAAGGGGACTGACATTCAGTACTTC	CASSIDKGTDIQYF
NA	TRBV11-3	TRBD2	TRBJ2-5	TGTGCCAGCAGCGAGCCTAGCGGGGAAAGGGAGACCCAGTACTTC	CASSEPSGERETQYF
NA	TRBV6-1	NA	TRBJ2-7	TGTGCCAGCAGTGAAGGTCGAAGCCCAATATACGAGCAGTACTTC	CASSEGRSPIYEQYF
NA	TRBV9	TRBD1	TRBJ1-4	TGTGCCAGCAGCCCACGGGACAGGGGCCTTGAAAAACTGTTTTTT	CASSPRDRGLEKLFF
NA	TRBV6-4	NA	TRBJ2-2	TGTGCCAGCAGTGAAGGTCGCGGCCTGAACACCGGGGAGCTGTTTTTT	CASSEGRGLNTGELFF
NA	TRBV5-1	TRBD2	TRBJ2-7	TGCGCCAGCAAGGCGGGAGGGGGTGCCTACGAGCAGTACTTC	CASKAGGGAYEQYF
NA	TRBV6-5	NA	TRBJ2-7	TGTGCCAGCAGTTACTCCTACGGTACCTACGAGCAGTACTTC	CASSYSYGTYEQYF
NA	TRBV2	NA	TRBJ2-1	TGTGCCAGCAGTGTGGGGGGTACTGGTCCTGAGCAGTTCTTC	CASSVGGTGPEQFF
NA	TRBV28	NA	TRBJ2-7	TGTGCCAGCAGTTTATTCGGTTTGACAGTCATCCCCAACGAGCAGTACTTC	CASSLFGLTVIPNEQYF
NA	TRBV11-2	TRBD1	TRBJ2-4	TGTGCCAGCAGCTCGGACAGGGGGCAGGGCATTCAGTACTTC	CASSSDRGQGIQYF
NA	TRBV30	NA	TRBJ2-5	TGTGCCTGGAGTACGGGGGACCAAGAGACCCAGTACTTC	CAWSTGDQETQYF